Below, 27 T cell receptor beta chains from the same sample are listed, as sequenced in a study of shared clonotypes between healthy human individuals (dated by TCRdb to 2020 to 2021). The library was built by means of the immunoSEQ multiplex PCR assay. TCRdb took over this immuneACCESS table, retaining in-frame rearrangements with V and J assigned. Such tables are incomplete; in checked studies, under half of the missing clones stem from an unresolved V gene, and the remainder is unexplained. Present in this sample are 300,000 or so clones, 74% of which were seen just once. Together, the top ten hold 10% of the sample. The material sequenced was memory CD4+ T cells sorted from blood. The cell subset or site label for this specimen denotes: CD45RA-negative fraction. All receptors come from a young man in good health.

The CDR3, as DNA: TGTGCCAGCAGCAAAAGTCAGGGCGAGGGCGGGGAGCTGTTTTTT. Translation gives CASSKSQGEGGELFF. This chain links TRBV11-1 with TRBJ2-2; D may be TRBD1 or TRBD2 (5 bases each). CDR3 length: 15 residues. The V end lost 5 bases, the J end lost 7 bases, and 17 bases lay between the germline ends. Germline CDR1 and CDR2: SGHAT and FQDESV (reference sequence).

The CDR3 spells CASSLGGSGNNEQFF. The CDR3, as DNA: TGTGCCAGCAGCTTAGGCGGGAGTGGAAACAATGAGCAGTTCTTC. The rearrangement uses TRBV7-2 and TRBJ2-1, with TRBD2 identical over 7 bases. Germline V gives CDR1 SGHTA, CDR2 FQGNSA. Losses at the gene ends were 1 base for V and 5 bases for J; bases not matched to a gene: 5. The CDR3 has 15 residues.

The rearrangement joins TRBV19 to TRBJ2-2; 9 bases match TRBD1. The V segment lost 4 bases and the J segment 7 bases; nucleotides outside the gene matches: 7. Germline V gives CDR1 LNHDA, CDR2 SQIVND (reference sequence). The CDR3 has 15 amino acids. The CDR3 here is CASSTLQGAVGELFF. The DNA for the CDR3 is TGTGCCAGTAGTACGTTACAGGGGGCAGTCGGGGAGCTGTTTTTT.

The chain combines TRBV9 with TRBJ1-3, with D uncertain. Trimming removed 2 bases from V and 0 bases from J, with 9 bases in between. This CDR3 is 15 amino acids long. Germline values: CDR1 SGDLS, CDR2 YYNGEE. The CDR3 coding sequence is TGTGCCAGCAGCGTGGGTCTGACCTCTGGAAACACCATATATTTT. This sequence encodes CASSVGLTSGNTIYF.

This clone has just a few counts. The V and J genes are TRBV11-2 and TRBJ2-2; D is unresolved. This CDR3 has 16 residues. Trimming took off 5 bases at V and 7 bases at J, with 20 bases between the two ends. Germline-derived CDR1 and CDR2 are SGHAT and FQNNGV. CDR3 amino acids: CASSLRGASGYGELFF. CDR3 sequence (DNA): TGTGCCAGCAGCCTTAGAGGTGCTTCGGGTTACGGGGAGCTGTTTTTT.

The CDR3 nucleotides read TGTGCCAGCAGCCCCAGGAGGACAGGGGCTAGCACAGATACGCAGTATTTT. Translated: CASSPRRTGASTDTQYF. The chain combines TRBV7-9 with TRBJ2-3; 9 bases line up with TRBD1. The CDR3 spans 17 residues. Trimming cost V 5 bases and J 0 bases; bases outside gene matches: 9. Germline CDR1 reads SEHNR; CDR2 reads FQNEAQ (reference sequence).

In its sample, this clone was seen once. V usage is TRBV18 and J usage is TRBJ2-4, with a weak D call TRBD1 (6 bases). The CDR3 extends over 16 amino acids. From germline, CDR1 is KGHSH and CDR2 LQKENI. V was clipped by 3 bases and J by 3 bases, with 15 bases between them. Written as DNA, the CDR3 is TGTGCCAGCTCACCCCGATTCGCACAGGGCAAAAACATTCAGTACTTC. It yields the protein CASSPRFAQGKNIQYF.

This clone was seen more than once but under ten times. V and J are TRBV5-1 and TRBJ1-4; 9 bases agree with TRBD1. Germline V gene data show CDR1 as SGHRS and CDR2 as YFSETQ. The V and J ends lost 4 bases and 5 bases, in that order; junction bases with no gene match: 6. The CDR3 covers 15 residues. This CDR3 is CASSAGGTGNEKLFF. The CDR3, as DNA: TGCGCCAGCAGCGCGGGGGGGACAGGGAATGAAAAACTGTTTTTT.

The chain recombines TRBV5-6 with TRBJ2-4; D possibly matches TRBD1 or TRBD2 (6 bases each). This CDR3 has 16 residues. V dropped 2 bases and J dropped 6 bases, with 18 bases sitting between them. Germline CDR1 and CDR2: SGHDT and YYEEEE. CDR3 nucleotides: TGTGCCAGCAGCTTCGGAGGGGGACGGCAACTAAACATTCAGTACTTC. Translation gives CASSFGGGRQLNIQYF.

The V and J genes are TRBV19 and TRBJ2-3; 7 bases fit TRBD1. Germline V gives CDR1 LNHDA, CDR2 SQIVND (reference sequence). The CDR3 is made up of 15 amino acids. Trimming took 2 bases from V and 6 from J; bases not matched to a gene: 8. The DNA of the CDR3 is TGTGCCAGTAGTATATCTCCGACAGGGCGCGATACGCAGTATTTT. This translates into CASSISPTGRDTQYF.

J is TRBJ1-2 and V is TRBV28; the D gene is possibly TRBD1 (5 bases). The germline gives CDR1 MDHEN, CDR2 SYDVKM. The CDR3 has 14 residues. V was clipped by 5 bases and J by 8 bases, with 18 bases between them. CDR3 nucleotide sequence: TGTGCCAGCAGTCCAGGCCGGGGCACGAGGGGCTACACCTTC. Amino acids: CASSPGRGTRGYTF.

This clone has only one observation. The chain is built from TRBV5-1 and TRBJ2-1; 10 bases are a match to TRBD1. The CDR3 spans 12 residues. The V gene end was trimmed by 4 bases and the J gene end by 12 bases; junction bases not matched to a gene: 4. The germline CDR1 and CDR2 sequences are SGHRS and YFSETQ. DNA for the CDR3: TGCGCCAGCAGCAACCGGGACAGGGGGCAGTTCTTC. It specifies CASSNRDRGQFF.

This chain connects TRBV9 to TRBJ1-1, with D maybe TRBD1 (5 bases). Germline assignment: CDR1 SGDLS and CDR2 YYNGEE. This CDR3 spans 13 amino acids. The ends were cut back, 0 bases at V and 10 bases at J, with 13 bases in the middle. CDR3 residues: CASSVDEGWGAFF. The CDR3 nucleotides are TGTGCCAGCAGCGTAGATGAGGGGTGGGGAGCTTTCTTT. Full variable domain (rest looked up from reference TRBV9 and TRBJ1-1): DSGVTQTPKHLITATGQRVTLRCSPRSGDLSVYWYQQSLDQGLQFLIQYYNGEERAKGNILERFSAQQFPDLHSELNLSSLELGDSALYFCASSVDEGWGAFFGQGTRLTVV.

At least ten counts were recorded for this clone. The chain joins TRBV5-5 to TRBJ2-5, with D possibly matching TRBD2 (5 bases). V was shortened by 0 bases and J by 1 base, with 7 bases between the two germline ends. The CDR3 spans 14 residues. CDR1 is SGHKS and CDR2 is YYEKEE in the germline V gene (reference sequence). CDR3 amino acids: CASSLAGSQETQYF. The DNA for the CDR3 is TGTGCCAGCAGCTTGGCGGGGTCCCAAGAGACCCAGTACTTC.

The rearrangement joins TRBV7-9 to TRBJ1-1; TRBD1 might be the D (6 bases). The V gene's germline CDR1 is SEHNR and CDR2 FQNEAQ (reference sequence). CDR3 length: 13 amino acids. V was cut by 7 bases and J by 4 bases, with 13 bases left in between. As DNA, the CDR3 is TGTGCCAGCAAGCCGTTAGGGGGCACTGAAGCTTTCTTT. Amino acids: CASKPLGGTEAFF.

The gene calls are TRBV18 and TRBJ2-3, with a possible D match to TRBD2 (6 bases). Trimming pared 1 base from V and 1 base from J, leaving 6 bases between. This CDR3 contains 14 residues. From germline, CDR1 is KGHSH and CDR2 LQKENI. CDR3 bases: TGTGCCAGCTCACCACGGGAGGGCACAGATACGCAGTATTTT. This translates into CASSPREGTDTQYF.

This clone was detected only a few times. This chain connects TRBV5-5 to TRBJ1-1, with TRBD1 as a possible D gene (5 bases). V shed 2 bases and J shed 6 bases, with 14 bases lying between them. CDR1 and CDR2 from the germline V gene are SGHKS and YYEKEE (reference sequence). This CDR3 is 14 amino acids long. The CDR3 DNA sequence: TGTGCCAGCAGCTTCGGGACCGTGAGGTCTGAAGCTTTCTTT. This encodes CASSFGTVRSEAFF.

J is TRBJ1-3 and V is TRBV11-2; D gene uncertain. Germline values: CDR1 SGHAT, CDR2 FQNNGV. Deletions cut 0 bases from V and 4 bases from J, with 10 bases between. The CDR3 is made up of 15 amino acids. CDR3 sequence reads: CASSLDPVRGNTIYF. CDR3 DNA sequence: TGTGCCAGCAGCTTAGACCCGGTTCGGGGAAACACCATATATTTT.

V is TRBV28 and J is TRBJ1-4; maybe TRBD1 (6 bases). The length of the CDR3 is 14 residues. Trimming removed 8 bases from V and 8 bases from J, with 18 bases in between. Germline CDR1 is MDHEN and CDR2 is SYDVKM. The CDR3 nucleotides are TGTGCCAGCCTCCAAGGGGGGGCAACGGAAAAACTGTTTTTT. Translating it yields CASLQGGATEKLFF.

CDR3 nucleotide sequence: TGCAGCGTTGAATTGCAGCAAAAAGCTTTCTTT. This gives the protein CSVELQQKAFF. The chain recombines TRBV29-1 with TRBJ1-1, with D uncertain. Germline V gene data show CDR1 as SQVTM and CDR2 as ANQGSEA. This CDR3 spans 11 amino acids. The V gene lost 2 bases and the J gene lost 9 bases, with 10 bases spanning the gap.

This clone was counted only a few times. The CDR3 protein is CASSIQGWSGYTF. CDR3 DNA sequence: TGTGCCAGCAGTATACAGGGCTGGAGTGGCTACACCTTC. This chain joins TRBV28 and TRBJ1-2; possible D gene TRBD1, 6 bases. CDR3 length equals 13 residues. Germline V CDR1 and CDR2: MDHEN, SYDVKM. V lost 5 bases and J 7 bases, leaving 14 bases between the germline ends.

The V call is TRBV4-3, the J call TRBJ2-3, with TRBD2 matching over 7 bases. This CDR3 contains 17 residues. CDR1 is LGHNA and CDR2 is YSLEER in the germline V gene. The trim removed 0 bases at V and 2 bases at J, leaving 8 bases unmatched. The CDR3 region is CASSQDRGEPYTDTQYF. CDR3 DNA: TGCGCCAGCAGCCAAGACCGGGGGGAGCCTTACACAGATACGCAGTATTTT.

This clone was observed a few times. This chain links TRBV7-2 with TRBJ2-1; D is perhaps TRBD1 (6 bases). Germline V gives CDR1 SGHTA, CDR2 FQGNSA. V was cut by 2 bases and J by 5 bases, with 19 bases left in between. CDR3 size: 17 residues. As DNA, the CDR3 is TGTGCCAGCAGCTTATTGCCCCAGGGGTGGGGTCACAATGAGCAGTTCTTC. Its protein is CASSLLPQGWGHNEQFF.

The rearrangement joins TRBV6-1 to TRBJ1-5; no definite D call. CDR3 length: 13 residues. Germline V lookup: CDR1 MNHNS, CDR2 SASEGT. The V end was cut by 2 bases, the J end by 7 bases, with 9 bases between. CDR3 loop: CASSEFVGQPQHF. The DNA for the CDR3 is TGTGCCAGCAGTGAATTCGTCGGGCAGCCCCAGCATTTT.

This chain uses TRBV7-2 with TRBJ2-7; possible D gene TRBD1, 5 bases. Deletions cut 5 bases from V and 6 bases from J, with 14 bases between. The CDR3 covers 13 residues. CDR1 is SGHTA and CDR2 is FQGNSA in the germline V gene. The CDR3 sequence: CASSPGWQGEQYF. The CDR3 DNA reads TGTGCCAGCAGCCCCGGGTGGCAGGGCGAGCAGTACTTC.

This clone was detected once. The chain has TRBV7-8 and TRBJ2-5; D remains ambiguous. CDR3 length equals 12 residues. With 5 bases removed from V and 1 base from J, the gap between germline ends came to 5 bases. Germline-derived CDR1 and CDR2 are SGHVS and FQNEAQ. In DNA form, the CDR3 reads TGTGCCAGCAGCCCCTTCCAAGAGACCCAGTACTTC. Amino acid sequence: CASSPFQETQYF.

The CDR3 DNA follows: TGTGCCAGCAGTCACGGGACCGAGCAGTACTTC. Translated, it gives CASSHGTEQYF. This rearrangement joins TRBV6-5 to TRBJ2-7; D might be TRBD1 or TRBD2, each matching 5 bases. This CDR3 has 11 amino acids. CDR1 and CDR2 (germline): MNHEY, SVGAGI. Trimming removed 5 bases at V and 6 bases at J, with 8 bases between.